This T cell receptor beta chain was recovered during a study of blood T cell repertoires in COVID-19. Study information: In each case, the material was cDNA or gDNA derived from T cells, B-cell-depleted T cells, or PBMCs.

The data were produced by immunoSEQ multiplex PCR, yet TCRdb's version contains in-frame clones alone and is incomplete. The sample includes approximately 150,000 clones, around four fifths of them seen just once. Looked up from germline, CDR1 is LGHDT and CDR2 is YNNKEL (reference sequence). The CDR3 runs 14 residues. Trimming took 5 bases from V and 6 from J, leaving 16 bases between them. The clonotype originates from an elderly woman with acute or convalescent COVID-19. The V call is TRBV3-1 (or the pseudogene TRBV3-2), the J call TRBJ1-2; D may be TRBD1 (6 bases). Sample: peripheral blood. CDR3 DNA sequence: TGTGCCAGCAGCACAACTACAGGGAGCAATGGCTACACCTTC. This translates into CASSTTTGSNGYTF.